The 12 T cell receptor beta chains below all came from one sample that was sequenced in a study of CD8 T cells in ankylosing spondylitis. MiXCR was run by TCRdb on the 5' RACE reads, yielding one entry per CDR3 protein. Here the sample spans 220,000 or so distinct CDR3 sequences, about 10% being singletons. Sequences were obtained from blood, either unsorted or a sorted T cell fraction (not recorded which). These TCRs come from a male donor with ankylosing spondylitis or in good health (not recorded which).

This clonotype has at least ten counts. The J gene is TRBJ1-1, the V gene TRBV20-1, with TRBD1 matching 10 bases. Looked up from germline, CDR1 is DFQATT and CDR2 is SNEGSKA (reference sequence). Losses at the gene ends were 6 bases for V and 1 base for J; bases not matched to a gene: 17. The CDR3 is 18 residues long. This chain's CDR3 is CSARPPRGQGNSNTEAFF. CDR3 coding DNA: TGCAGTGCCAGACCGCCGAGGGGACAGGGGAATTCGAACACTGAAGCTTTCTTT.

This chain joins TRBV5-5 and TRBJ2-7, with 9 bases matching TRBD1. J gave up 6 bases and V 0 bases, and 7 bases lay outside the gene matches. Germline CDR1 is SGHKS and CDR2 is YYEKEE (reference sequence). The CDR3 has 15 residues. The CDR3 is CASSLGPGQGSEQYF. CDR3 coding DNA: TGTGCCAGCAGCTTGGGGCCGGGACAGGGTTCCGAGCAGTACTTC. Full variable domain (missing parts from reference TRBV5-5 and TRBJ2-7): DAGVTQSPTHLIKTRGQQVTLRCSPISGHKSVSWYQQVLGQGPQFIFQYYEKEERGRGNFPDRFSARQFPNYSSELNVNALLLGDSALYLCASSLGPGQGSEQYFGPGTRLTVT.

This clonotype has ten or more counts. This chain links TRBV27 with TRBJ2-3, with D perhaps being TRBD1 or TRBD2 (5 bases each). The V gene lost 7 bases and the J gene lost 2 bases, with 10 bases spanning the gap. Germline CDR1 is MNHEY and CDR2 is SMNVEV (reference sequence). CDR3 length: 13 amino acids. CDR3 sequence: CASIGTLTDTQYF. The CDR3 nucleotides read TGTGCCAGCATTGGGACCCTCACAGATACGCAGTATTTT.

This clonotype was seen repeatedly, ten times or more. V is TRBV12-3 or TRBV12-4 and J is TRBJ2-7; D possibly corresponds to TRBD1 (5 bases). Trimming took off 5 bases at V and 6 bases at J, with 14 bases between the two ends. This CDR3 is 13 amino acids long. The DNA for the CDR3 is TGTGCCAGCAGTACGAACCAGGGTTCCGAGCAGTACTTC. Amino acids: CASSTNQGSEQYF.

This clonotype was counted at least ten times. The chain carries TRBV11-3 and TRBJ2-2, with D uncertain. CDR1 and CDR2 from the germline V gene are SGHNT and YENEEA. The V end lost 3 bases, the J end lost 0 bases, and 8 bases lay between the germline ends. The CDR3 loop spans 15 amino acids. CDR3 sequence: CASSLRPANTGELFF. In DNA form, the CDR3 reads TGTGCCAGCAGCTTGCGGCCGGCGAACACCGGGGAGCTGTTTTTT.

In this sample, this clonotype turned up many times. The chain joins TRBV5-6 to TRBJ1-2, with 7 bases that match TRBD1. The CDR3 is 13 amino acids. Germline assignment: CDR1 SGHDT and CDR2 YYEEEE. Trimming cost V 4 bases and J 2 bases; bases outside gene matches: 2. This CDR3 reads CASSEGQNYGYTF. The CDR3 DNA sequence: TGTGCCAGCAGCGAGGGACAGAACTATGGCTACACCTTC.

In this sample, this clonotype turned up many times. The V call is TRBV12-3 or TRBV12-4, the J call TRBJ2-2, with D possibly TRBD2 on 6 matching bases. V dropped 3 bases and J dropped 7 bases, with 12 bases sitting between them. The CDR3 consists of 14 residues. In DNA form, the CDR3 reads TGTGCCAGCAGTTTTGGGCAGGAGGGCGGGGAGCTGTTTTTT. Translating it yields CASSFGQEGGELFF.

This clonotype was detected many times. The V call is TRBV12-3 or TRBV12-4, the J call TRBJ1-4, with D unclear. The V gene lost 7 bases and the J gene lost 4 bases, with 10 bases spanning the gap. This CDR3 comprises 13 residues. In DNA form, the CDR3 reads TGTGCCAGCACCCTAGGGAATAATGAAAAACTGTTTTTT. The encoded protein is CASTLGNNEKLFF.

The table lists this clonotype with many counts. The chain employs TRBV19 and TRBJ1-1; no definite D call. V was cut by 5 bases and J by 1 base, with 11 bases left in between. CDR1 is LNHDA and CDR2 is SQIVND in the germline V gene (reference sequence). The CDR3 runs to 14 residues. CDR3 sequence reads: CASSQYRSNTEAFF. The DNA for the CDR3 is TGTGCCAGTAGTCAGTACAGATCGAACACTGAAGCTTTCTTT.

The sample holds a few counts of this clonotype. The chain's CDR3 is CASSQVYGPAEGTEAFF. The CDR3 coding sequence is TGTGCCAGCAGCCAAGTCTATGGCCCGGCGGAGGGCACTGAAGCTTTCTTT. The V and J genes are TRBV3-1 and TRBJ1-1; D unresolved. The CDR3 loop spans 17 amino acids. Germline lookup yields CDR1 LGHDT and CDR2 YNNKEL (reference sequence). The V end was cut by 1 base, the J end by 4 bases, with 19 bases between.

In its sample, this clonotype was seen many times. The J gene is TRBJ1-4, the V gene TRBV28; 7 bases align to TRBD1. Looked up from germline, CDR1 is MDHEN and CDR2 is SYDVKM. The V and J ends lost 4 bases and 8 bases, in that order; junction bases with no gene match: 13. This CDR3 comprises 16 residues. The CDR3 spells CASSWGGGTVGEKLFF. The CDR3 region has the DNA TGTGCCAGCAGTTGGGGCGGTGGGACAGTTGGGGAAAAACTGTTTTTT.

This clonotype was seen repeatedly, ten times or more. V usage is TRBV10-3 and J usage is TRBJ1-2, with 9 nucleotides matching TRBD1. CDR1 and CDR2 (germline): ENHRY, SYGVKD. The CDR3 totals 17 residues. J was trimmed by 7 bases and V by 4 bases; bases with no gene match: 16. Written as DNA, the CDR3 is TGTGCCATCAGTGGGGGTGGAGCCGGGACAGGGATGTCTGGCTACACCTTC. The encoded protein is CAISGGGAGTGMSGYTF.